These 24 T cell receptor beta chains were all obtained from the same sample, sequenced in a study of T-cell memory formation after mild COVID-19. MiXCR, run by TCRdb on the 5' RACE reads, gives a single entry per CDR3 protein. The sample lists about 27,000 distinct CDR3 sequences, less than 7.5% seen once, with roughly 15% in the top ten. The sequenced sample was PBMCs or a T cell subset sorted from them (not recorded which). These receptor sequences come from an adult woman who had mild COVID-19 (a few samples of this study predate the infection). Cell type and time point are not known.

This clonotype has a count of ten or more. The CDR3 protein is CASSPGTYEKTQYF. CDR3 DNA: TGCGCCAGCAGCCCCGGGACATACGAAAAGACCCAGTACTTC. The gene calls are TRBV4-1 and TRBJ2-5; a possible D gene is TRBD1 (6 bases). The CDR3 runs to 14 residues. Trimming removed 4 bases at V and 6 bases at J, with 15 bases between. The germline V gene encodes CDR1 MGHRA and CDR2 YSYEKL.

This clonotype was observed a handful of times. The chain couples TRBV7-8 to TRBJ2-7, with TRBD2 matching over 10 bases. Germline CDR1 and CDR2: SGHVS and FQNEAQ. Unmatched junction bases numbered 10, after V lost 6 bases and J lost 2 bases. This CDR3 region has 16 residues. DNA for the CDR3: TGTGCCAGCAGTCGTCCAGCGGGAGGGGTCGCCTACGAGCAGTACTTC. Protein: CASSRPAGGVAYEQYF.

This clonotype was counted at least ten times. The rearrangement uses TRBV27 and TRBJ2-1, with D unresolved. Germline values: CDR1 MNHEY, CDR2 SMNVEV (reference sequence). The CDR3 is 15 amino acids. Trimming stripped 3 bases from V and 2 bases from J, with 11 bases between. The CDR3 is CASSLSSPTYNEQFF. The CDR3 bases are TGTGCCAGCAGTTTGTCGTCACCCACCTACAATGAGCAGTTCTTC.

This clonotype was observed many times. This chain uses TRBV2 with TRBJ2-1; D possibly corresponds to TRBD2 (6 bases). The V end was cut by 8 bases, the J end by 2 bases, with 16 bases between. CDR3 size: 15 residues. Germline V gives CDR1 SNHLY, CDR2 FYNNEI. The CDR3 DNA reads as TGTGCCAGCGATAGGGTAGGGACTCCCTACAATGAGCAGTTCTTC. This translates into CASDRVGTPYNEQFF.

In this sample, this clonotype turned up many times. The CDR3 nucleotides read TGCGCCAGCAGCCAACGCAGGTTTTGGGACAGGGGGGACTCGGGGGGTGAAGCTTTCTTT. This codes for CASSQRRFWDRGDSGGEAFF. The chain combines TRBV4-1 with TRBJ1-1; TRBD1 matches 11 bases. J gave up 7 bases and V 2 bases, and 21 bases lay outside the gene matches. This CDR3 spans 20 amino acids. Germline CDR1 and CDR2: MGHRA and YSYEKL.

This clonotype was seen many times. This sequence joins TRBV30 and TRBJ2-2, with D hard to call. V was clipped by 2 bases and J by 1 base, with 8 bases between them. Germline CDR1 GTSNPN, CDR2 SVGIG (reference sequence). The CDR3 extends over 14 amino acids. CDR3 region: CAWSLTVNTGELFF. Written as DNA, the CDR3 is TGTGCCTGGAGTTTGACGGTGAACACCGGGGAGCTGTTTTTT.

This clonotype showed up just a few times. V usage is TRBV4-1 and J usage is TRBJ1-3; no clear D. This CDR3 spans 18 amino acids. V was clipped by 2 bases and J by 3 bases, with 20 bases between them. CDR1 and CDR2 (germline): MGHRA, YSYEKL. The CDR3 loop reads CASSQIIPRTKGGNTIYF. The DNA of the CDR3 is TGCGCCAGCAGCCAAATAATTCCCAGAACTAAAGGTGGAAACACCATATATTTT.

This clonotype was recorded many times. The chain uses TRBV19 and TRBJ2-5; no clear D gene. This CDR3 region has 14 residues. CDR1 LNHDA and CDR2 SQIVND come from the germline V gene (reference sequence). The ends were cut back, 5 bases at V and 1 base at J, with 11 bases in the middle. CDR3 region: CASSHRALQETQYF. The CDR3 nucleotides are TGTGCCAGTAGTCACCGTGCGCTCCAAGAGACCCAGTACTTC.

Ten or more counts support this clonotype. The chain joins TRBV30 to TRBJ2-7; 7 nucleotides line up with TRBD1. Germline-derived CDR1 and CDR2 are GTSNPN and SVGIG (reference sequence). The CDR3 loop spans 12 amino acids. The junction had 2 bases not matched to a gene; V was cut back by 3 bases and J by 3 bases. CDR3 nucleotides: TGTGCCTGGAGCCGACAGGGCTACGAGCAGTACTTC. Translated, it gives CAWSRQGYEQYF.

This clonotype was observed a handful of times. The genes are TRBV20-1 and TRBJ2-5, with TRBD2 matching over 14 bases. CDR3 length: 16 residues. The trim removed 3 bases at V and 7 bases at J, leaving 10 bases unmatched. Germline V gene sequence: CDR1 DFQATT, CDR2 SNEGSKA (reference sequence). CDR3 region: CSASGTSGGARGTQYF. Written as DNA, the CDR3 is TGCAGTGCTAGCGGGACTAGCGGGGGTGCCCGTGGGACCCAGTACTTC.

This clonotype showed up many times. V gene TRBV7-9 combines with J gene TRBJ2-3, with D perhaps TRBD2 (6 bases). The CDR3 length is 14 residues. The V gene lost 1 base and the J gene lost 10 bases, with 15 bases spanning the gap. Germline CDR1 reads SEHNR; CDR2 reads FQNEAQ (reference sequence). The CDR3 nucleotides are TGTGCCAGCAGCTTAGGGGCGGGAAAGGATGCGCAGTATTTT. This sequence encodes CASSLGAGKDAQYF.

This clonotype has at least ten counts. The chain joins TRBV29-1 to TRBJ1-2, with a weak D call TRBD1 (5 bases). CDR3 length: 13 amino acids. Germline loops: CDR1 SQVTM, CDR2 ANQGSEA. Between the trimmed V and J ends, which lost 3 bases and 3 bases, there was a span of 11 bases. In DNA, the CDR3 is TGCAGCGTTGATGGGGGTCCATACTATGGCTACACCTTC. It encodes CSVDGGPYYGYTF.

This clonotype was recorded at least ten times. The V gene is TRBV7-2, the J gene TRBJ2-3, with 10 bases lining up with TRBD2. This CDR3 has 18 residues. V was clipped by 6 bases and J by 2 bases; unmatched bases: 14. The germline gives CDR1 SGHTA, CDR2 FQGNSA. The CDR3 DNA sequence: TGTGCCAGCAGACTCAGCGGGAGGGCCCCTTCCCACACAGATACGCAGTATTTT. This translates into CASRLSGRAPSHTDTQYF.

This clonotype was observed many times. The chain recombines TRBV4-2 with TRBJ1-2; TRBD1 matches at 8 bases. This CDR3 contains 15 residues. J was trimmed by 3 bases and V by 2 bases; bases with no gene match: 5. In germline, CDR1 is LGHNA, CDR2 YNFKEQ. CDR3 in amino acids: CASSQPLDRDYGYTF. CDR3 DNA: TGTGCCAGCAGCCAACCTCTGGACAGGGACTATGGCTACACCTTC.

CDR3 amino acids: CASATGGLGEKLFF. The CDR3 nucleotides read TGTGCCAGCGCGACCGGGGGGTTGGGTGAAAAACTGTTTTTT. The V gene is TRBV7-8, the J gene TRBJ1-4, with a weak D call TRBD1 (5 bases). Germline loops: CDR1 SGHVS, CDR2 FQNEAQ. Between the trimmed V and J ends, which lost 8 bases and 7 bases, there was a span of 17 bases. The CDR3 is made up of 14 amino acids.

Here the CDR3 reads CSATPSQGLSGNTIYF. CDR3 DNA: TGCAGTGCGACCCCTTCACAGGGACTCTCTGGAAACACCATATATTTT. V and J are TRBV20-1 and TRBJ1-3, with D perhaps TRBD1 (6 bases). Trimming stripped 6 bases from V and 0 bases from J, with 18 bases between. This CDR3 is 16 amino acids long. CDR1 and CDR2 (germline): DFQATT, SNEGSKA (reference sequence).

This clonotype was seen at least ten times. Written as DNA, the CDR3 is TGTGCCAGCAGCCCCCTACTAGCGGGGGTTCCGAATGAGCAGTTCTTC. Protein product: CASSPLLAGVPNEQFF. The chain has TRBV12-3 or TRBV12-4 and TRBJ2-1; 11 bases match TRBD2. J lost 7 bases, V lost 6 bases, and 11 bases had no gene match. The CDR3 totals 16 residues.

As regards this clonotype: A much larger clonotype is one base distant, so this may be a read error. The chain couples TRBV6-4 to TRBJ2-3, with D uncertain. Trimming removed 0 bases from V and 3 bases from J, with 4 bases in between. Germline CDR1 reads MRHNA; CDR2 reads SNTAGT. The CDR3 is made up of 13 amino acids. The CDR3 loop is CASSDSRTDTQYF. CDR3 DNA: TGTGCCAGCAGTGACTCCAGAACAGATACGCAGTATTTT.

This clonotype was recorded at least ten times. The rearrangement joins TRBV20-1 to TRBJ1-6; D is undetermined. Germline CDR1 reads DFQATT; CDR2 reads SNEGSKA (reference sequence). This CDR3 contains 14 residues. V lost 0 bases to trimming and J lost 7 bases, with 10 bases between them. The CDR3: CSAREPLVNSPLHF. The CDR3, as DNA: TGCAGTGCTAGAGAGCCTCTGGTAAATTCACCCCTCCACTTT.

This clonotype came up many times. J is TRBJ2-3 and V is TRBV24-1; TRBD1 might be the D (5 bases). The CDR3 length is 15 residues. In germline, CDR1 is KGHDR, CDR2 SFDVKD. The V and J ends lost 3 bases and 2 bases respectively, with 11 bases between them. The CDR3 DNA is TGTGCCACCAGTGATGAGGACAAAAACACAGATACGCAGTATTTT. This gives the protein CATSDEDKNTDTQYF.

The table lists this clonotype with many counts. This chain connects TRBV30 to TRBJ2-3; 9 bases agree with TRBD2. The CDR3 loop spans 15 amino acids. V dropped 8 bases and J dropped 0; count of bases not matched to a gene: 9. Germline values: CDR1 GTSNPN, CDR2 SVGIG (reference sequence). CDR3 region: CAGRLAATSTDTQYF. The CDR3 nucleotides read TGTGCCGGGCGACTAGCGGCGACTAGCACAGATACGCAGTATTTT.

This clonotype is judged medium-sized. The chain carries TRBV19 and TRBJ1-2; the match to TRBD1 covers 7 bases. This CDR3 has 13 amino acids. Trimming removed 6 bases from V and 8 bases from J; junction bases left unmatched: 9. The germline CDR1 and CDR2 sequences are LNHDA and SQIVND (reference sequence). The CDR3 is CASRAGTVNGYTF. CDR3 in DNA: TGTGCCAGTAGGGCCGGGACAGTAAACGGCTACACCTTC.

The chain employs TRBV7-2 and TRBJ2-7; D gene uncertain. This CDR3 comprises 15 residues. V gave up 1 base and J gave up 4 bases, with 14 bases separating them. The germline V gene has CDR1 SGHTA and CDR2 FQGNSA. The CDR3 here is CASSLEAMTHYEQYF. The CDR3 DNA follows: TGTGCCAGCAGCTTAGAAGCAATGACTCATTACGAGCAGTACTTC.

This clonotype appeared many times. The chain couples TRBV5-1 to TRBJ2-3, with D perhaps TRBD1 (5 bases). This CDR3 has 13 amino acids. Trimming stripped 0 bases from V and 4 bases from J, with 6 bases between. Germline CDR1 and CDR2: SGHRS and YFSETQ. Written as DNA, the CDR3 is TGCGCCAGCAGCTTGGGGGGCCCAGATACGCAGTATTTT. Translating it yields CASSLGGPDTQYF.